This T cell receptor beta chain stems from a study of a mutant IDH1 vaccine in newly diagnosed glioma. Sequenced by immunoSEQ multiplex PCR; TCRdb stores in-frame clones only, minus some. The sample has 41,000 or so clones; 78% are singletons. Documented time point: week 23, last vaccination. A single vaccine dose contained 300 ug of mutant IDH1 20-mer peptide, and topical imiquimod was used with it. In germline, CDR1 is SGHTA, CDR2 FQGNSA. The CDR3 loop spans 14 amino acids. Trimming took off 1 base at V and 4 bases at J, with 8 bases between the two ends. As to this clone: Its antigen is as yet unknown.

The sample was PBMCs, taken from a glioma patient whose treatment included an IDH1 peptide vaccine. The chain joins TRBV7-2 to TRBJ1-3; D remains ambiguous. The source of this sequence is a woman in her thirties or forties with glioma. Some clones in this sample may be carry-over from other donors' samples. CDR3 sequence: CASSLGRAGNTIYF. CDR3 DNA sequence: TGTGCCAGCAGCTTAGGGAGGGCGGGAAACACCATATATTTT.